This TCR beta chain was documented in a study of shared clonotypes between healthy human individuals. Study observations and caveats: Measured sharing among donors was expected to vary with sequencing depth. Represented diversity, genetic and exposure-history alike, was limited by few donors.

Genomic DNA from each subset was divided evenly over several immunoSEQ plates. Using immunoSEQ multiplex PCR, the repertoire was profiled, and TCRdb retains in-frame clones only, with some absent. The sample shows 490,000 or so clones, 70% to 80% of them seen only once. As for this clone: Its antigen is unknown.

After removal of 5 bases from V and 7 bases from J, the junction contained 8 bases not matched to a gene. Germline V gene lookup returns CDR1 MNHEY and CDR2 SMNVEV (reference sequence). CDR3 length: 16 amino acids. Input material: PBMCs. The rearrangement links TRBV27 to TRBJ2-2, with 12 bases fitting TRBD1. The receptor comes from a woman in her forties in good health. Some clones in this sample may be carry-over from other donors' samples. The CDR3, as DNA: TGTGCCAGCAGTCCCTGGGACAGGGGGCGCTACGGGGAGCTGTTTTTT. Translating it yields CASSPWDRGRYGELFF.